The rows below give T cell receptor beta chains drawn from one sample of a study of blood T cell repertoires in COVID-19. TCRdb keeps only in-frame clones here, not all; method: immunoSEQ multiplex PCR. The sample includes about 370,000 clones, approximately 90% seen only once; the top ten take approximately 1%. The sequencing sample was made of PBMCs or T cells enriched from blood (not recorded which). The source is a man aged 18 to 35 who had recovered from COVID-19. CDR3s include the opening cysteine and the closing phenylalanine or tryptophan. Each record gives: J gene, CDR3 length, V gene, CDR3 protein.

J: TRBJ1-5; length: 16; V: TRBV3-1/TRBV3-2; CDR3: CASSQGRDRVSQPQHF
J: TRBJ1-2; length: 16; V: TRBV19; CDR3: CASSGRGQGFNYGYTF
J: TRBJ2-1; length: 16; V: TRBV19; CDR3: CASSIWASGDDNEQFF
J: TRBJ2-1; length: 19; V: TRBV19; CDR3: CASTRGRGLIPSSYNEQFF
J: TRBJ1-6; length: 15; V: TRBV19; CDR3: CASSMSGGYNSPLHF
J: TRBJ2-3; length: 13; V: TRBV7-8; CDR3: CASDLAVGDTQYF
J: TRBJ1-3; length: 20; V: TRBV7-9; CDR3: CASTPPGLRGSPSSGNTIYF
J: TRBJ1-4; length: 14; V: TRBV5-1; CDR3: CASTPGGVVEKLFF
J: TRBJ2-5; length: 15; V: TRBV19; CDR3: CASSPPYTTQETQYF
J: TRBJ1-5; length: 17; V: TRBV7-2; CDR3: CASSPRVGAFSNQPQHF
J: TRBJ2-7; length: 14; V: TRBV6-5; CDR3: CASRLLAGVHEQYF
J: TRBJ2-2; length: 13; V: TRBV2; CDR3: CATLGQGVGELFF
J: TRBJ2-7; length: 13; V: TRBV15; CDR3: CATSRALQYEQYF
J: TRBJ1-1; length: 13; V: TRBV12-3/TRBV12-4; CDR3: CASTWGGFTEAFF
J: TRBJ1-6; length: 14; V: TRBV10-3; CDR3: CAISERQHNSPLHF
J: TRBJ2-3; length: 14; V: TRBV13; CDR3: CASSLGLATDTQYF
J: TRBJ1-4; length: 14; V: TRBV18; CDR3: CASSPMTETEKLFF
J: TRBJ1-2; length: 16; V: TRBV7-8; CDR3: CASSLNLALPNYGYTF
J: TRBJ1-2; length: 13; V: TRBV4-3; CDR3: CASSQSQGYGYTF
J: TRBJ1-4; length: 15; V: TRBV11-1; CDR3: CASSATGTANEKLFF
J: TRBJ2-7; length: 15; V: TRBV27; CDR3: CASSSQAGGVYEQYF
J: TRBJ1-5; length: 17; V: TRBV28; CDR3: CASTGTGAIYSNQPQHF
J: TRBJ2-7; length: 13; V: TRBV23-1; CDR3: CASRRDRPYEQYF
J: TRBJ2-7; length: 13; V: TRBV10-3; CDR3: CATFSGSSYEQYF
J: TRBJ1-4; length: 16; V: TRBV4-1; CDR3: CASSQSPSGTNEKLFF
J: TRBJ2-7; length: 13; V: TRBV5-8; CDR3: CASSSPPEREQYF
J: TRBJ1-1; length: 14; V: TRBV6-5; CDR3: CASRSQGPIAEAFF
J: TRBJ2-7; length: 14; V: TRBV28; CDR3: CASSPSGRGDEQYF
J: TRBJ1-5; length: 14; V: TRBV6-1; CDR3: CASSEAPEVRPQHF
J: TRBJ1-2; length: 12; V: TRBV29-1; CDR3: CSVVLTDYGYTF
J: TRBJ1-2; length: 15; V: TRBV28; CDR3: CASTKAGQTSDGYTF
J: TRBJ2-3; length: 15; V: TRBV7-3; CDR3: CASSTMSGRRDTQYF
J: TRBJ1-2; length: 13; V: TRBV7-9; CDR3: CASSLGEATSYTF
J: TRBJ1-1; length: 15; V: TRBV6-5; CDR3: CASRAGQGGNTEAFF
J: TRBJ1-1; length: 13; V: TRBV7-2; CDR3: CASSPGQATEAFF
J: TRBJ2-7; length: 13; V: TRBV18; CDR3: CASSPSGLYEQYF
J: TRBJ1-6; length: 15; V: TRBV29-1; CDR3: CSVQIGDSRNSPLHF
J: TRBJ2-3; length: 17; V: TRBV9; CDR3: CASQRTSGHGVLDTQYF
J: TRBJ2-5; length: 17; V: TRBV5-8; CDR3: CASSLLAGQGVLETQYF
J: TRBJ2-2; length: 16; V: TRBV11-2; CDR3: CASSFYSTVNTGELFF
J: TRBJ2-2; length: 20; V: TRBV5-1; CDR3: CASSFYKGLAGGSDTGELFF
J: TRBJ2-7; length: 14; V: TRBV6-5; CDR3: CASSYSQVLYEQYF
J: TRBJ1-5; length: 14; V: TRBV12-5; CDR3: CASGFRGSGQPQHF
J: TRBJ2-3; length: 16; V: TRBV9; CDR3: CASSVEAGGHTDTQYF
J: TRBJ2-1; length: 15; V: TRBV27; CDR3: CASSWKRGSYNEQFF
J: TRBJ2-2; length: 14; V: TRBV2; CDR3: CASTPGSNTGELFF
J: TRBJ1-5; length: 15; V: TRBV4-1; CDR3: CASSQESHSNQPQHF
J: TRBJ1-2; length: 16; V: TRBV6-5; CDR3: CASSSRSWGRDYGYTF
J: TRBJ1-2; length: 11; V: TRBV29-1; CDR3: CSAAGVYGYTF
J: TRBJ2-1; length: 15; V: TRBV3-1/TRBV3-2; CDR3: CASSQGQGLNNEQFF
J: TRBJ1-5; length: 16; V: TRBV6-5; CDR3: CASSLDRVVGNQPQHF
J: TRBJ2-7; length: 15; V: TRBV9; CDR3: CASSGVGDRAYEQYF